This T cell receptor beta chain was captured by sequencing in a study of blood T cell repertoires in COVID-19. Overall study: COVID-19 samples collected from the United States, Italy and Spain covered acute and convalescent phases. PBMCs, B-cell-depleted T cells, or T cells were the source of the cDNA or gDNA that made up the material.

Authors' processing steps: Estimates of nucleated cell counts were drawn from the amplification of reference gene primers. Method: immunoSEQ multiplex PCR; TCRdb's copy keeps in-frame clones and lacks some. For V, J and clone size, that table is used; D and trimming come from the DNA. The sample comprises approximately 260,000 clones, 82% of which are singletons, and 4.9% rests with the top ten. CDR1 is LNHDA, CDR2 SQIVND, per germline (reference sequence). There are 15 residues in the CDR3. J gave up 2 bases and V 3 bases, and 3 bases lay outside the gene matches. The rearrangement links TRBV19 to TRBJ2-2, with 7 bases matching TRBD1. The source material was peripheral blood. The clonotype originates from a woman of 80 years or more with active or convalescent COVID-19. CDR3 in DNA: TGTGCCAGTAGTATTCGGGACAGCAACACCGGGGAGCTGTTTTTT. Its translation is CASSIRDSNTGELFF.